This TCR beta chain was found in a study of blood T cell repertoires in COVID-19 (dated by TCRdb to 2018 to 2021). General notes on the study: Samples from collaborators originated in the United States, Italy and Spain and spanned both the acute and convalescent phases of COVID-19. The material from the prospective study consisted of cDNA or gDNA derived from T cells, B-cell-depleted T cells, or PBMCs. Deeply sampled blood TCRbeta repertoires from subjects exposed to, actively infected with, or recovered from COVID-19 were included in the dataset. The repertoires were made available in a free public database intended to serve as a resource for research on the immune response to SARS-CoV-2. The samples were drawn from two sources: the first 160 participants of the ongoing ImmuneRACE study, and 950 to 1,500 subjects contributed by 6 global collaborators. A de-identified subject ID, COVID-19 status, age in years and sex were almost always included in the sample metadata. Where available, HLA class I and class II types were taken from metadata supplied by the sample provider and were not determined by assay-based typing. The paper's findings and limits, for the study overall: Clinical and demographic metadata were provided uncurated, with the amount varying by source and participant.

The CDR3 runs 18 amino acids, cysteine and phenylalanine included. Solely the CDR3 DNA is kept, with 54 bases framed from the first base. From the germline V gene, CDR1 is SGHVS and CDR2 is FQNEAQ. Relative to germline, V is missing 4 bases and J is missing 5 bases, with 20 bases of the junction outside any gene match. Comments on this clone: The antigen it binds to is not known. No much larger clone is present one base from it, and per-base qualities are unavailable.

Whole blood was collected in K2EDTA tubes by collaborating institutions according to the institutions' own protocols. Collaborator samples were shipped for TCRbeta analysis as frozen whole blood, isolated PBMCs, or DNA extracted from either sample type. TCRbeta CDR3 regions were amplified from genomic DNA by means of the immunoSEQ Assay, a bias-controlled multiplex PCR. For the original study's pipeline: The number of nucleated cells in each sample was estimated by amplification of reference gene primers within the assay. To quantify the absolute abundance of each unique TCRbeta CDR3 rearrangement, sequence reads were collapsed and filtered. Productive Simpson clonality was computed per sample as the square root of Simpson's diversity index over productive rearrangements. This is the immuneACCESS table as TCRdb keeps it, with only in-frame sequences that have V and J called. A part of the clones is gone; compared with another copy, unresolved V genes explain less than half, and the rest is unexplained. V, J and clone size were drawn from that table, and D and trimming were deduced from the DNA. The table for this sample lists about 190,000 clones; 83% of them were counted only once. The leading ten clones occupy roughly 6.1% of the sample.

The receptor was derived from a woman in her thirties or forties with acute or convalescent COVID-19. This sequence uses TRBV7-8 and TRBJ2-7, and 7 junctional nucleotides match TRBD1. The specimen was peripheral blood. The sequence in DNA is TGTGCCAGCAGCTCGTCCGTTATTTCACAGGGGTGGCGAGACGAGCAGTACTTC. This gives the protein CASSSSVISQGWRDEQYF.